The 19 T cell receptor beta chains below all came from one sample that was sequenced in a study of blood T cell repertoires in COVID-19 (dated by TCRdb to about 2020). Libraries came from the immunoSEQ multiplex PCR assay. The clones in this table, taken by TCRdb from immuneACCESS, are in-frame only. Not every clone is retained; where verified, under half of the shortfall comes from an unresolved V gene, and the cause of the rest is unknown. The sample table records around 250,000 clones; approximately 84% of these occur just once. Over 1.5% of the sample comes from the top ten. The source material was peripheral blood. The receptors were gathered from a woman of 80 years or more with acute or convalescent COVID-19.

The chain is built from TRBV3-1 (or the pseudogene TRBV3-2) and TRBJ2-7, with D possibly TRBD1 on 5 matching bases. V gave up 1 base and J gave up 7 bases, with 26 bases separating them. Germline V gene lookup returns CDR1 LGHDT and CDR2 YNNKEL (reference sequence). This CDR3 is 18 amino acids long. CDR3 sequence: CASSQVLGVRDGSGEQYF. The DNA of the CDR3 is TGTGCCAGCAGCCAAGTCTTAGGGGTGAGAGATGGAAGTGGTGAGCAGTACTTC.

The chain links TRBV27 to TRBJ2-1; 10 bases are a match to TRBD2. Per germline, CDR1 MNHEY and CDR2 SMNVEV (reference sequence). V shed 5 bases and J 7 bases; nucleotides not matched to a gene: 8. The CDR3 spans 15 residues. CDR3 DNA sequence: TGTGCCAGCAGTCCCCTTAGCGGGGGGAAAAATGAGCAGTTCTTC. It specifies CASSPLSGGKNEQFF.

CDR3 residues: CASSLIRTGVGRETQYF. Written as DNA, the CDR3 is TGTGCCAGCAGTTTAATCCGGACAGGGGTTGGTAGAGAGACCCAGTACTTC. This chain links TRBV28 with TRBJ2-5; 9 bases are a match to TRBD1. The J segment lost 4 bases and the V segment lost 2 bases, leaving 11 bases of the junction unmatched. This CDR3 comprises 17 residues. The germline V gene encodes CDR1 MDHEN and CDR2 SYDVKM.

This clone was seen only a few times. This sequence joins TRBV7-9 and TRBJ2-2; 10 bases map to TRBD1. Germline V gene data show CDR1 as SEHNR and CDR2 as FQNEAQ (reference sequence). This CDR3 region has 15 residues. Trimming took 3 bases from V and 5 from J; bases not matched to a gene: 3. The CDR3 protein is CASSLGTGETGELFF. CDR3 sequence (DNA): TGTGCCAGCAGCTTGGGGACAGGGGAGACCGGGGAGCTGTTTTTT.

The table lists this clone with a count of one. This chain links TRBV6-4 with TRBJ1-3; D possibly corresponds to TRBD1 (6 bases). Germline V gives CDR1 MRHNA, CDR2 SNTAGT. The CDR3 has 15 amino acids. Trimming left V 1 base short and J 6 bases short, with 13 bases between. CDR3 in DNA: TGTGCCAGCAGTGACTTACAGGGTCGTCAAAACACCATATATTTT. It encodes CASSDLQGRQNTIYF.

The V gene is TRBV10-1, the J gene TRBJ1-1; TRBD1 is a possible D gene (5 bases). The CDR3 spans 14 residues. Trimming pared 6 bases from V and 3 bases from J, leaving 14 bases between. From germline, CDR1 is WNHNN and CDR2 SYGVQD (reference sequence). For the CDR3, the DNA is TGCGCCAGCAGCTCCCCATGGGGGGACACTGAAGCTTTCTTT. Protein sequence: CASSSPWGDTEAFF.

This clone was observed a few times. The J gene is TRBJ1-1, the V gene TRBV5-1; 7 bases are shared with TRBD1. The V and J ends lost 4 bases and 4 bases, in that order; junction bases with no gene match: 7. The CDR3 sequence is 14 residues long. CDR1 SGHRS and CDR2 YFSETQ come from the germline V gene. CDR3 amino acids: CASSGGQHSTEAFF. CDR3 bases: TGCGCCAGCAGCGGGGGACAGCACAGCACTGAAGCTTTCTTT.

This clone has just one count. The CDR3 DNA sequence: TGTGCCAGCAGTTTAGGGGGACAGCTGAAGACCCAGTACTTC. Its translation is CASSLGGQLKTQYF. This chain links TRBV28 with TRBJ2-5; 7 positions match TRBD1. Germline CDR1 MDHEN, CDR2 SYDVKM. V trimming: 2 bases; J trimming: 6 bases; junction bases outside the gene matches: 6. The CDR3 is made up of 14 amino acids.

The CDR3 DNA reads as TGTGCCAGCAGCTTGGGGCTAGCCACAGATACGCAGTATTTT. This sequence encodes CASSLGLATDTQYF. The chain has TRBV5-4 and TRBJ2-3, with a tentative D call TRBD2 (5 bases). V gave up 0 bases and J gave up 2 bases, with 7 bases separating them. The CDR3 is 14 residues long. CDR1 SGHNT and CDR2 YYREEE come from the germline V gene (reference sequence).

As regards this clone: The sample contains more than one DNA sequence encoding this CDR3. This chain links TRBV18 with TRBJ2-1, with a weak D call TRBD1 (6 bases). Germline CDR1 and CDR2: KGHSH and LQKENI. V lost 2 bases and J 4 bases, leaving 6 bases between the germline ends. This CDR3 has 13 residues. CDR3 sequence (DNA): TGTGCCAGCTCACCAGGACAGTACAATGAGCAGTTCTTC. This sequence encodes CASSPGQYNEQFF.

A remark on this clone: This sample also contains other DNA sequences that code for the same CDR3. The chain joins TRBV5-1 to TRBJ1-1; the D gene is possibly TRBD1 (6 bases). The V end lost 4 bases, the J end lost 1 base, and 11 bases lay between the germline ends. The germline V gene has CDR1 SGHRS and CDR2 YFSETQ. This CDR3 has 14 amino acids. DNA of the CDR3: TGCGCCAGCAGCACCGGACAGAGGAACACTGAAGCTTTCTTT. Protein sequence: CASSTGQRNTEAFF. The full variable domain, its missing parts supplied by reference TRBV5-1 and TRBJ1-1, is KAGVTQTPRYLIKTRGQQVTLSCSPISGHRSVSWYQQTPGQGLQFLFEYFSETQRNKGNFPGRFSGRQFSNSRSEMNVSTLELGDSALYLCASSTGQRNTEAFFGQGTRLTVV.

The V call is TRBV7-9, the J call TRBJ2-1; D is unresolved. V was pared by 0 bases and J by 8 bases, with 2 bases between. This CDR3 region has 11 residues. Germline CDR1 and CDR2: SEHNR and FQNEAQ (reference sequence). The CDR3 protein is CASSLADEQFF. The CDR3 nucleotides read TGTGCCAGCAGCTTAGCCGATGAGCAGTTCTTC. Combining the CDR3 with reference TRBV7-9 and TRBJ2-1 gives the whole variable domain DTGVSQNPRHKITKRGQNVTFRCDPISEHNRLYWYRQTLGQGPEFLTYFQNEAQLEKSRLLSDRFSAERPKGSFSTLEIQRTEQGDSAMYLCASSLADEQFFGPGTRLTVL.

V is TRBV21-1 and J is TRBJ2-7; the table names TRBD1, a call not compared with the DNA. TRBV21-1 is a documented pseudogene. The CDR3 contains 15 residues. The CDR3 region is CASSKGGRRLYEQYF. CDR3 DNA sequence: TGTGCCAGCAGCAAAGGGGGCAGGAGACTTTACGAGCAGTACTTC.

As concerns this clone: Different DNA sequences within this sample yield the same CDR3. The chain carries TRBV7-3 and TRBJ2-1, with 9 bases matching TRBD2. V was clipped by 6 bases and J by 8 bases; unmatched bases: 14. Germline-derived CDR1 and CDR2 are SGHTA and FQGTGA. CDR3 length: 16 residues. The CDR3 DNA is TGTGCCAGCAGTCCCGCGCGGGGGCGGGGGGGCGATGAGCAGTTCTTC. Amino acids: CASSPARGRGGDEQFF.

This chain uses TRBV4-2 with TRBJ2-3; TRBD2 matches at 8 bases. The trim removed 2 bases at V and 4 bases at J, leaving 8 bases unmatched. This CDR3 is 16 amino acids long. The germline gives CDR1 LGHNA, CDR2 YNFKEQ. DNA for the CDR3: TGTGCCAGCAGCCAATATAAGACTAGCGTAGCAGATACGCAGTATTTT. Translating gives CASSQYKTSVADTQYF.

The CDR3 reads CAWSGGRSTDTQYF. CDR3 coding DNA: TGTGCCTGGAGTGGGGGGCGAAGCACAGATACGCAGTATTTT. V and J are TRBV30 and TRBJ2-3, with D possibly being TRBD1 (6 bases). Trimming removed 1 base at V and 0 bases at J, with 8 bases between. Germline V lookup: CDR1 GTSNPN, CDR2 SVGIG (reference sequence). This CDR3 contains 14 residues. The variable domain in full, completed from reference TRBV30 and TRBJ2-3, reads SQTIHQWPATLVQPVGSPLSLECTVEGTSNPNLYWYRQAAGRGLQLLFYSVGIGQISSEVPQNLSASRPQDRQFILSSKKLLLSDSGFYLCAWSGGRSTDTQYFGPGTRLTVL.

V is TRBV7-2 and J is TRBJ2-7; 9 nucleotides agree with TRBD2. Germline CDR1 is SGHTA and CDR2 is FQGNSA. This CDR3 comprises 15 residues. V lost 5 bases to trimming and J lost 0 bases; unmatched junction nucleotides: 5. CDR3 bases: TGTGCCAGCAGCCCTCTAGCGGGGACCTCCTACGAGCAGTACTTC. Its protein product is CASSPLAGTSYEQYF.

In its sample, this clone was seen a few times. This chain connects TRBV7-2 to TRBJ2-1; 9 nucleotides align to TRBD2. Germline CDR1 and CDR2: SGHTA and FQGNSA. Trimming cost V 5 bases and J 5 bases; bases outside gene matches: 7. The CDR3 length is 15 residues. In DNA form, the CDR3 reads TGTGCCAGCAGCCAAGGGCGGGGGGGAAACAATGAGCAGTTCTTC. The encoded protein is CASSQGRGGNNEQFF.

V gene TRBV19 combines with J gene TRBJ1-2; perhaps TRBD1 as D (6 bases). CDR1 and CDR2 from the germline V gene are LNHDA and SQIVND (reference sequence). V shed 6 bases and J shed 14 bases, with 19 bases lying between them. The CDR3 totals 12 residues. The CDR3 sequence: CASRGHALGWTF. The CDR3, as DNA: TGTGCCAGTAGGGGACATGCCCTTGGTTGGACCTTC.